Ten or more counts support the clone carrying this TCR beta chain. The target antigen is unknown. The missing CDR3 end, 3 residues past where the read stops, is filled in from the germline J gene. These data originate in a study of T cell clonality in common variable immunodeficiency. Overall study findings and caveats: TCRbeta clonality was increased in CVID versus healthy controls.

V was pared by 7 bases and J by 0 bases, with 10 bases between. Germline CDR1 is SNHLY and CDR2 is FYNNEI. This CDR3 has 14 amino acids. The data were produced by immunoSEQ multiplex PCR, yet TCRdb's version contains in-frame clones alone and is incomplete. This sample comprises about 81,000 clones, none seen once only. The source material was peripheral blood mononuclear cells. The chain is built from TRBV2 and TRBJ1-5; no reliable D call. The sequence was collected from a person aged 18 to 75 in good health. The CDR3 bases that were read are TGTGCCAGCACCGTAGTCTATAGCAATCAGCCC. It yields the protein CASTVVYSNQP. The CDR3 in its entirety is CASTVVYSNQPQHF. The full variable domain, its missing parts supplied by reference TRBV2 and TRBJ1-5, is EPEVTQTPSHQVTQMGQEVILRCVPISNHLYFYWYRQILGQKVEFLVSFYNNEISEKSEIFDDQFSVERPDGSNFTLKIRSTKLEDSAMYFCASTVVYSNQPQHFGDGTRLSIL.